The clone carrying this T cell receptor (beta chain) turned up a few times. The antigen is unknown. Time point in this sample: pre-sensitization, week 0. Regarding treatment: therapeutic diphenylcyclopropenone sensitization with weekly scalp DPC. The authors extracted total RNA from unfractionated whole blood. TCRdb independently ran MiXCR on the RACE reads; one entry per CDR3 protein. The table has 270,000 or so distinct CDR3 sequences, around 7.7% seen once. The data belong to a study of human T cells and chemical hapten exposure. Study conclusions and caveats: Expanded TCRs showed more large CDR3 clusters than pre-sensitization or healthy control sets.

This sample comprised whole blood, obtained in connection with sensitization to the hapten diphenylcyclopropenone (DPC). This clonotype originated in a man in his late teens or twenties with alopecia areata. Some clones in this sample may be carry-over from other donors' samples.

DNA of the CDR3: TGTGCCAGCAGTCTTCAGCGGGGGCTCCCAGATACGCAGTATTTT. Its translation: CASSLQRGLPDTQYF. The rearrangement links TRBV6-2 or TRBV6-3 to TRBJ2-3, with 8 bases aligning to TRBD2. After removal of 5 bases from V and 4 bases from J, the junction contained 8 bases not matched to a gene. This CDR3 has 15 residues. Germline V gene data show CDR1 as MNHEY and CDR2 as SVGEGT.